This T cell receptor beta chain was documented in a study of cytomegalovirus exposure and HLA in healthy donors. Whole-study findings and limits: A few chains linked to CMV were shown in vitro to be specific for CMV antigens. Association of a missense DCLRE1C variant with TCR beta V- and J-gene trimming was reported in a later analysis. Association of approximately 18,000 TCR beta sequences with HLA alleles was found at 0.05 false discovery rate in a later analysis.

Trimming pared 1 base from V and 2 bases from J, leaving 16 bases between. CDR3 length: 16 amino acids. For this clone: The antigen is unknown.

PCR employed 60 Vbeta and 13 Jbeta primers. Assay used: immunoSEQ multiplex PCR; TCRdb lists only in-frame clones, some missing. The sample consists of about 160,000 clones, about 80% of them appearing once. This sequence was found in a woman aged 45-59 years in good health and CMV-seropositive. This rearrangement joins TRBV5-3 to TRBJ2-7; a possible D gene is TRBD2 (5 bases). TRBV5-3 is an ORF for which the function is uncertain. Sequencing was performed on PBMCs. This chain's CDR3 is CARSLLLRGRTYEQYF. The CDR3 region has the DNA TGTGCCAGAAGCTTGTTACTTCGCGGGCGGACCTACGAGCAGTACTTC.